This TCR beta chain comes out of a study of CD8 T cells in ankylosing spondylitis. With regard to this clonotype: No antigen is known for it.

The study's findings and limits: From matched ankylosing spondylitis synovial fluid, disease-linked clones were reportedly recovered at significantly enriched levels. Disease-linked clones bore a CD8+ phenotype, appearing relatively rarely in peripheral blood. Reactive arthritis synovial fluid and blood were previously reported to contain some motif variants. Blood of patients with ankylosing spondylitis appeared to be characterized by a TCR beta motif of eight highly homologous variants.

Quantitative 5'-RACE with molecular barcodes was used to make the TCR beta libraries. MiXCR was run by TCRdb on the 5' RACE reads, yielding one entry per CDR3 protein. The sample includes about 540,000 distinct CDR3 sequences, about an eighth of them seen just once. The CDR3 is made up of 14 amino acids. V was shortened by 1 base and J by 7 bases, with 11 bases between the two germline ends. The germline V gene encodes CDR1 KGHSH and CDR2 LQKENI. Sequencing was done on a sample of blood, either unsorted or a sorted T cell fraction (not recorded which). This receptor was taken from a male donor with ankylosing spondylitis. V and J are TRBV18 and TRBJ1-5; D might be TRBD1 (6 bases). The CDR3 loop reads CASSPRQGQQPQHF. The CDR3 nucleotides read TGTGCCAGCTCACCACGGCAGGGGCAGCAGCCCCAGCATTTT.